This T cell receptor (beta chain) was captured in a study of blood T cell repertoires in COVID-19. For the study at large: T cells, B-cell-depleted T cells, or PBMCs provided the cDNA or gDNA that served as material.

TCRdb's table, derived via immunoSEQ multiplex PCR, lists solely in-frame clones and lacks some. The sample has 130,000 or so clones, over 70% seen once. The V end was cut by 2 bases, the J end by 6 bases, with 8 bases between. Germline V lookup: CDR1 SEHNR, CDR2 FQNEAQ (reference sequence). The CDR3 totals 14 residues. This clonotype originated in a man aged 50 or older with active COVID-19. Specimen: peripheral blood. The chain uses TRBV7-9 and TRBJ1-6, with no clear D. CDR3 sequence reads: CASSLSGGNSPLHF. In nucleotides, the CDR3 is TGTGCCAGCAGCTTATCTGGAGGTAATTCACCCCTCCACTTT.